Presented here are 30 T cell receptor beta chains from one specimen sequenced in a study of blood T cells in healthy people across ages. Sample-barcoded 5' priming and a J-beta primer mix drove a second PCR of roughly 6 to 12 cycles. TCRdb fed the 5' RACE reads into MiXCR, producing one record per CDR3 protein. The sample yields about 760,000 distinct CDR3 sequences, around 25% seen once. This same sample was also part of a study on T cells of mothers and their children.

The sequenced material came from blood. The source of these receptors is a boy aged 5-17 years in good health.

The chain uses TRBV24-1 and TRBJ2-2, with D possibly TRBD1 on 6 matching bases. CDR3 size: 14 residues. Trimming left V 5 bases short and J 6 bases short, with 12 bases between. Germline loops: CDR1 KGHDR, CDR2 SFDVKD. CDR3: CATSGGPGAGELFF. The CDR3 coding sequence is TGTGCCACCAGTGGGGGCCCAGGGGCCGGGGAGCTGTTTTTT.

This clonotype was recorded a few times. The chain links TRBV7-9 to TRBJ1-1; D uncertain. The V gene lost 2 bases and the J gene lost 2 bases, with 6 bases spanning the gap. CDR3 length equals 13 residues. Germline values: CDR1 SEHNR, CDR2 FQNEAQ (reference sequence). Here the CDR3 reads CASSLNSNTEAFF. The CDR3, as DNA: TGTGCCAGCAGCTTAAATAGTAACACTGAAGCTTTCTTT.

This clonotype occurred a few times. The chain is built from TRBV12-3 or TRBV12-4 and TRBJ2-5; maybe TRBD1 (6 bases). The end of the DNA aligns better with TRBJ2-1, so the J call may be wrong. This CDR3 has 14 amino acids. CDR3 region: CASSLAPGVNEQFF. The CDR3, as DNA: TGTGCCAGCAGTTTAGCCCCAGGGGTGAATGAGCAGTTCTTC.

V is TRBV20-1 and J is TRBJ1-5; D not certain. This CDR3 is built from 13 residues. Trimming left V 3 bases short and J 7 bases short, with 13 bases between. The V gene's germline CDR1 is DFQATT and CDR2 SNEGSKA (reference sequence). The CDR3, as DNA: TGCAGTGCTAGTGACAAATTTAGACAGCCCCAGCATTTT. This sequence encodes CSASDKFRQPQHF.

The rearrangement links TRBV28 to TRBJ2-5; 7 positions match TRBD1. The DNA end favors TRBJ2-7, so the J call may be wrong. Germline V gene sequence: CDR1 MDHEN, CDR2 SYDVKM. The CDR3 extends over 16 amino acids. DNA for the CDR3: TGTGCCAGCAGTCCACCACAGGGGTGGGTTTCCTACGAGCAGTACTTC. It encodes CASSPPQGWVSYEQYF.

This clonotype turned up a few times. The chain combines TRBV20-1 with TRBJ2-3; 7 nucleotides agree with TRBD2. The CDR3 runs to 13 residues. Unmatched junction bases numbered 6, after V lost 2 bases and J lost 7 bases. Looked up from germline, CDR1 is DFQATT and CDR2 is SNEGSKA (reference sequence). Written as DNA, the CDR3 is TGCAGTGCTAGATCATCGGGGGGATATACGCAGTATTTT. Translation gives CSARSSGGYTQYF.

The CDR3 sequence is CASSPARTGNYEQYF. Here the CDR3 DNA reads TGTGCCAGCAGCCCAGCACGGACAGGTAACTACGAGCAGTACTTC. The chain employs TRBV7-2 and TRBJ2-1, with TRBD1 identical over 7 bases. The DNA end is more similar to TRBJ2-7, so the J call may be wrong. CDR3 size: 15 residues. CDR1 is SGHTA, CDR2 FQGNSA, per germline.

There are a few counts of this clonotype. The chain carries TRBV6-2 or TRBV6-3 and TRBJ2-3; tentative D call: TRBD2 (5 bases). Between the trimmed V and J ends, which lost 5 bases and 2 bases, there was a span of 8 bases. The length of the CDR3 is 13 residues. Germline CDR1 is MNHEY and CDR2 is SVGEGT. The CDR3 reads CASSTGNTDTQYF. CDR3 DNA sequence: TGTGCCAGCAGTACGGGGAACACAGATACGCAGTATTTT.

The chain carries TRBV5-1 and TRBJ2-1, with 10 bases aligning to TRBD1. TRBJ2-7 explains the end of the DNA better; the J call may be wrong. Germline loops: CDR1 SGHRS, CDR2 YFSETQ. This CDR3 spans 15 amino acids. This CDR3 reads CASSLVGQGLSEQYF. Written as DNA, the CDR3 is TGCGCCAGCAGCTTGGTGGGACAGGGGTTATCCGAGCAGTACTTC.

The genes are TRBV20-1 and TRBJ1-3; D unresolved. The germline V and J ends were trimmed by 0 bases and 0 bases, with 12 bases remaining between them. The CDR3 has 16 residues. The germline V gene has CDR1 DFQATT and CDR2 SNEGSKA (reference sequence). CDR3: CSARDDRMSSGNTIYF. CDR3 sequence (DNA): TGCAGTGCTAGAGATGATCGGATGAGCTCTGGAAACACCATATATTTT.

V is TRBV27 and J is TRBJ2-2; D remains ambiguous. Trimming removed 4 bases at V and 7 bases at J, with 10 bases between. Looked up from germline, CDR1 is MNHEY and CDR2 is SMNVEV (reference sequence). CDR3 length: 13 amino acids. CDR3 sequence (DNA): TGTGCCAGCAGTTCCCTTGACAACGGGGAGCTGTTTTTT. Translated, it gives CASSSLDNGELFF.

The chain recombines TRBV9 with TRBJ2-7; tentative D call: TRBD2 (5 bases). The DNA end is more similar to TRBJ2-1, so the J call may be wrong. CDR3 length: 13 residues. Germline V CDR1 and CDR2: SGDLS, YYNGEE. The CDR3 region is CASSVTSYNEQFF. In DNA form, the CDR3 reads TGTGCCAGCAGCGTAACTAGCTACAATGAGCAGTTCTTC.

This clonotype was counted between two and nine times. A read error may produce the germline difference seen at one junction end. The chain has TRBV28 and TRBJ2-5, with TRBD2 as a possible D gene (7 bases). This CDR3 contains 13 residues. CDR1 is MDHEN, CDR2 SYDVKM, per germline. Written as DNA, the CDR3 is TGCGCCAGCACCGTAGGGGGGGCGGAGACCCAGTACTTC. Amino acids: CASTVGGAETQYF.

V is TRBV2 and J is TRBJ1-4; D unclear. Germline CDR1 is SNHLY and CDR2 is FYNNEI. With 5 bases removed from V and 0 bases from J, the gap between germline ends came to 13 bases. CDR3 length: 16 residues. The chain's CDR3 is CASSPLIGATNEKLFF. DNA for the CDR3: TGTGCCAGCAGTCCTCTCATCGGAGCAACTAATGAAAAACTGTTTTTT.

This clonotype was seen more than once but under ten times. This sequence joins TRBV28 and TRBJ2-3; tentatively, D is TRBD2 (6 bases). The CDR3 covers 16 residues. Germline V lookup: CDR1 MDHEN, CDR2 SYDVKM. V lost 6 bases and J lost 4, with 20 bases in between. DNA of the CDR3: TGTGCCAGCAGCTCCTCCCAGGGAGGTGATTCAGATACGCAGTATTTT. Translation gives CASSSSQGGDSDTQYF.

This clonotype was detected a few times. V and J are TRBV28 and TRBJ2-4; TRBD1 matches 8 bases. The CDR3 consists of 13 residues. Per germline, CDR1 MDHEN and CDR2 SYDVKM. V lost 7 bases and J lost 8; bases outside the gene matches: 7. In nucleotides, the CDR3 is TGTGCCAGCACCGGACAGGGATGGCACATTCAGTACTTC. This codes for CASTGQGWHIQYF.

The chain joins TRBV10-3 to TRBJ2-7; D tentatively reads TRBD1 or TRBD2 (5 bases each). Germline V CDR1 and CDR2: ENHRY, SYGVKD. This CDR3 has 14 residues. V lost 5 bases to trimming and J lost 2 bases, with 13 bases between them. The CDR3 here is CAISRDGGTYEQYF. The CDR3 DNA sequence: TGTGCCATCAGTCGGGACGGAGGAACCTACGAGCAGTACTTC.

This clonotype was observed a few times. The chain combines TRBV9 with TRBJ2-5, with 12 positions matching TRBD2. The DNA matches TRBJ2-1 better at its end, which makes the J call doubtful. From germline, CDR1 is SGDLS and CDR2 YYNGEE. The CDR3 is made up of 14 amino acids. Here the CDR3 reads CASSPSSGGAEQFF. The DNA of the CDR3 is TGTGCCAGCAGCCCCTCTAGCGGGGGGGCTGAGCAGTTCTTC.

This clonotype turned up a few times. V is TRBV20-1 and J is TRBJ2-5; the match to TRBD1 covers 8 bases. The CDR3 is made up of 13 amino acids. With V trimmed by 1 base and J by 5 bases, 3 bases remained unmatched. Per germline, CDR1 DFQATT and CDR2 SNEGSKA (reference sequence). CDR3 in DNA: TGCAGTGCTAGAGCCAGGGGGCGGGAGACCCAGTACTTC. It codes for CSARARGRETQYF.

This clonotype showed up just a few times. The chain carries TRBV7-3 and TRBJ2-5; possible D gene TRBD2, 5 bases. Trimming took off 3 bases at V and 5 bases at J, with 10 bases between the two ends. In germline, CDR1 is SGHTA, CDR2 FQGTGA. The CDR3 sequence is 13 residues long. The CDR3 spells CASSFGVGETQYF. The DNA for the CDR3 is TGTGCCAGCAGCTTCGGGGTTGGGGAGACCCAGTACTTC.

This chain connects TRBV12-3 or TRBV12-4 to TRBJ2-2; D unresolved. The ends were cut back, 6 bases at V and 1 base at J, with 12 bases in the middle. This CDR3 is built from 15 residues. CDR3 in amino acids: CASRDLAENTGELFF. For the CDR3, the DNA is TGTGCCAGCAGGGATCTTGCGGAGAACACCGGGGAGCTGTTTTTT.

This clonotype has more than one count but fewer than ten. The rearrangement uses TRBV27 and TRBJ2-3, with a tentative D call TRBD2 (6 bases). The CDR3 contains 16 residues. CDR1 and CDR2 from the germline V gene are MNHEY and SMNVEV (reference sequence). V shed 4 bases and J shed 1 base, with 15 bases lying between them. The CDR3 DNA reads as TGTGCCAGCAGTTCCAAGGCGTGGGGGGGCACAGATACGCAGTATTTT. Protein sequence: CASSSKAWGGTDTQYF.

In this sample, this clonotype turned up a few times. This chain links TRBV24-1 with TRBJ1-2; D perhaps matches TRBD1 (5 bases). V was trimmed by 3 bases and J by 6 bases, leaving 13 bases between them. The V gene's germline CDR1 is KGHDR and CDR2 SFDVKD. CDR3 length: 14 residues. The chain's CDR3 is CATSDVAGPHGYTF. The CDR3 DNA sequence: TGTGCCACCAGTGATGTTGCAGGGCCTCATGGCTACACCTTC.

The chain recombines TRBV3-1 with TRBJ2-5; 9 bases are a match to TRBD2. CDR3 length: 15 residues. The J segment lost 5 bases and the V segment lost 1 base, leaving 5 bases of the junction unmatched. Germline V gives CDR1 LGHDT, CDR2 YNNKEL (reference sequence). The chain's CDR3 is CASSQGSSGTETQYF. CDR3 bases: TGTGCCAGCAGCCAAGGATCTAGCGGGACGGAGACCCAGTACTTC.

Ten or more counts support this clonotype. The chain is built from TRBV2 and TRBJ1-6, with D unresolved. There are 13 residues in the CDR3. V lost 5 bases, J lost 7 bases, and 9 bases lay in between. CDR1 is SNHLY and CDR2 is FYNNEI in the germline V gene. CDR3 region: CASSRSGNSPLHF. The CDR3 DNA is TGTGCCAGCAGTCGCAGCGGGAATTCACCCCTCCACTTT.

This clonotype has just a few counts. V is TRBV20-1 and J is TRBJ1-4, with 7 bases matching TRBD1. The CDR3 contains 13 residues. Germline V lookup: CDR1 DFQATT, CDR2 SNEGSKA (reference sequence). The ends lost 6 bases at V and 5 bases at J; junction bases unmatched: 6. DNA for the CDR3: TGCAGTGCCCGGGACAGTCAAAATGAAAAACTGTTTTTT. Amino acids: CSARDSQNEKLFF.

In its sample, this clonotype was seen a few times. V is TRBV12-3 or TRBV12-4 and J is TRBJ2-2; 8 bases are shared with TRBD2. Germline trimming cut 5 bases from V and 5 bases from J; bases unmatched to any gene: 4. The CDR3 contains 14 residues. Here the CDR3 reads CASSAGLATGELFF. The CDR3 DNA follows: TGTGCCAGCAGTGCTGGACTAGCAACCGGGGAGCTGTTTTTT.

This clonotype came up once. CDR3 sequence (DNA): TGTGCCAGCAGTTCCCCTGAGGTTCTGGTCGCTGAAGCTTTCTTT. The encoded protein is CASSSPEVLVAEAFF. The chain is built from TRBV6-2 or TRBV6-3 and TRBJ1-1, with D hard to call. CDR1 and CDR2 (germline): MNHEY, SVGEGT. The CDR3 runs to 15 residues. The V and J ends lost 4 bases and 6 bases respectively, with 18 bases between them.

The gene calls are TRBV7-9 and TRBJ2-7, with a weak D call TRBD2 (6 bases). The CDR3 has 13 residues. V gave up 5 bases and J gave up 6 bases, with 14 bases separating them. Germline V lookup: CDR1 SEHNR, CDR2 FQNEAQ (reference sequence). The CDR3 region is CASSPAAGREQYF. In DNA form, the CDR3 reads TGTGCCAGCAGCCCTGCCGCGGGGCGCGAGCAGTACTTC.

V usage is TRBV19 and J usage is TRBJ2-1; 7 nucleotides line up with TRBD2. The germline V gene encodes CDR1 LNHDA and CDR2 SQIVND (reference sequence). With 3 bases clipped from V and 6 bases from J, the junction kept 8 bases outside the gene matches. The CDR3 loop spans 15 amino acids. CDR3 sequence reads: CASSMVAGVRNEQFF. Written as DNA, the CDR3 is TGTGCCAGTAGTATGGTGGCGGGAGTTCGCAATGAGCAGTTCTTC.